The rows below give T cell receptor beta chains drawn from one sample of a study of blood T cell repertoires in COVID-19. Only in-frame clones appear in the TCRdb table, and some are missing; sequencing was by immunoSEQ multiplex PCR. The data contain tens of thousands of clones, 70% to 90% of them singletons. Source material: peripheral blood. These receptors originate from a human donor in a cohort sampled during active COVID-19. CDR3s include the opening cysteine and the closing phenylalanine or tryptophan.

v_gene	CDR3aa
TRBV28	CATGQGATYEQYF
TRBV25-1	CASTDSGVGTDTQYF
TRBV24-1	CATSPGLSYEQFF
TRBV10-3	CAITSGTGENSPLHF
TRBV28	CASSLRSLNTEAFF
TRBV23-1	CANTIRGRGGTEAFF
TRBV7-2	CASSQTLSKPGGEQFF
TRBV11-3	CASSLGLAGLSYEQYF
TRBV6-6	CASSTASSADTQYF
TRBV9	CASSWSGETQYF
TRBV5-4	CASSFGSRGGNEQFF
TRBV6-4	CASSERASSGNEQFF
TRBV6-4	CASSVGLAGNYEQYF
TRBV10-3	CAISARPGTTAYEQYF
TRBV29-1	CSVQLTGGNEQFF
TRBV11-3	CASSLAGGLGSPLHF
TRBV30	CAWSVPGSNYGYTF